These 26 T cell receptor beta chains were all obtained from the same sample, sequenced in a study of CD4 T cells in relation to SARS-CoV-2 and coronaviruses. Produced via immunoSEQ multiplex PCR; TCRdb's table is partial and in-frame only. Found here are 20,000 to 30,000 clones, around 76% of them singletons; the top ten hold 8% to 13%. Unexposed donor CD4+ T cells date from about 2011-2018, before the COVID-19 pandemic. The cells were cultured for around ten days before CD4+ T cells were isolated. The antigens these receptors bind are not known. Input material: CD4+ T cells from PBMCs, cultured in vitro. The source of these receptors is a human donor in good health.

This chain joins TRBV7-2 and TRBJ1-6, with D perhaps matching TRBD1 (6 bases). Germline CDR1 reads SGHTA; CDR2 reads FQGNSA. V gave up 5 bases and J gave up 13 bases, with 18 bases separating them. The CDR3 has 14 amino acids. DNA of the CDR3: TGTGCCAGCAGCCCTAGAGGGGACAAGTCTCCCCTCCACTTT. Protein: CASSPRGDKSPLHF.

This clone appeared once. The CDR3 coding sequence is TGTGCCAGCAGTTACTGGACGGGGGGGCAAGAGACCCAGTACTTC. It codes for CASSYWTGGQETQYF. The J gene is TRBJ2-5, the V gene TRBV6-5; 8 positions agree with TRBD2. V lost 1 base, J lost 2 bases, and 3 bases stayed unmatched. The CDR3 has 15 amino acids. Germline V lookup: CDR1 MNHEY, CDR2 SVGAGI.

V and J are TRBV5-1 and TRBJ2-6, with D perhaps TRBD2 (7 bases). V was cut by 0 bases and J by 3 bases, with 13 bases left in between. CDR1 is SGHRS and CDR2 is YFSETQ in the germline V gene. The CDR3 length is 17 residues. The CDR3 nucleotides are TGCGCCAGCAGCTTGGAGGGGGGGTTTGGTGGGGCCAACGTCCTGACTTTC. This codes for CASSLEGGFGGANVLTF.

This chain joins TRBV5-6 and TRBJ2-2, with 7 bases fitting TRBD2. After removal of 4 bases from V and 7 bases from J, the junction contained 7 bases not matched to a gene. Per germline, CDR1 SGHDT and CDR2 YYEEEE. The CDR3 has 14 residues. The CDR3 nucleotides are TGTGCCAGCAGCATCCTTCGGGGGGACGGGGAGCTGTTTTTT. Its protein product is CASSILRGDGELFF.

The genes are TRBV7-9 and TRBJ2-1, with D perhaps TRBD1 (6 bases). The CDR3 is 15 amino acids. The V and J ends lost 5 bases and 1 base respectively, with 12 bases between them. CDR1 and CDR2 from the germline V gene are SEHNR and FQNEAQ (reference sequence). CDR3 sequence reads: CASSANRVSYNEQFF. CDR3 sequence (DNA): TGTGCCAGCAGCGCAAACAGGGTTTCCTACAATGAGCAGTTCTTC.

The gene calls are TRBV11-1 and TRBJ2-1; 11 nucleotides match TRBD1. The CDR3 runs to 16 residues. The J segment lost 3 bases and the V segment lost 5 bases, leaving 6 bases of the junction unmatched. Germline assignment: CDR1 SGHAT and CDR2 FQDESV (reference sequence). As DNA, the CDR3 is TGTGCCAGCAGCGGAACCGGGACAGGGGGCTACAATGAGCAGTTCTTC. This encodes CASSGTGTGGYNEQFF.

This chain connects TRBV2 to TRBJ1-2; D is perhaps TRBD1 (6 bases). Germline assignment: CDR1 SNHLY and CDR2 FYNNEI. V shed 7 bases and J shed 7 bases, with 22 bases lying between them. This CDR3 contains 15 residues. In DNA form, the CDR3 reads TGTGCCAGCACCCGGCGGGGGGGCGAAAATATTGGCTACACCTTC. Amino acid sequence: CASTRRGGENIGYTF.

The rearrangement joins TRBV7-2 to TRBJ2-5; 9 positions match TRBD2. The germline V gene encodes CDR1 SGHTA and CDR2 FQGNSA. This CDR3 comprises 15 residues. Trimming at V came to 7 bases and at J to 2 bases, leaving 8 bases not matched to a gene. The CDR3 loop reads CASKERGVTQETQYF. For the CDR3, the DNA is TGTGCCAGCAAAGAGCGGGGGGTTACTCAAGAGACCCAGTACTTC.

The chain carries TRBV18 and TRBJ1-2; 8 bases map to TRBD1. J was trimmed by 6 bases and V by 1 base; bases with no gene match: 7. Per germline, CDR1 KGHSH and CDR2 LQKENI. This CDR3 has 15 amino acids. The CDR3 bases are TGTGCCAGCTCACCACTGGACAGGGTTGAGAATGGCTACACCTTC. It yields the protein CASSPLDRVENGYTF.

This clone was counted once. The CDR3 loop reads CASSPPMESRISHYEQYF. The CDR3 DNA follows: TGTGCCAGCTCACCACCAATGGAAAGCAGAATTTCCCACTACGAGCAGTACTTC. This chain uses TRBV18 with TRBJ2-7; D unresolved. CDR3 size: 18 residues. Looked up from germline, CDR1 is KGHSH and CDR2 is LQKENI. V was clipped by 0 bases and J by 3 bases, with 21 bases between them.

The V and J genes are TRBV28 and TRBJ1-1; 7 bases align to TRBD1. CDR3 length equals 12 residues. Germline V lookup: CDR1 MDHEN, CDR2 SYDVKM. Trimming took 8 bases from V and 4 from J; bases not matched to a gene: 4. As DNA, the CDR3 is TGTGCCAGCCGAGGGACAGCCACTGAAGCTTTCTTT. Amino acid sequence: CASRGTATEAFF.

This clone was recorded once. V gene TRBV7-2 combines with J gene TRBJ1-6; D is possibly TRBD1 (5 bases). CDR1 and CDR2 (germline): SGHTA, FQGNSA. The CDR3 is 14 amino acids. V shed 2 bases and J shed 9 bases, with 11 bases lying between them. The CDR3 loop is CASSLSVGGSPLHF. The DNA for the CDR3 is TGTGCCAGCAGCTTATCAGTGGGGGGTTCACCCCTCCACTTT.

CDR3 nucleotide sequence: TGTGCCAGCAGTTACTCCCTTGGACTTATGAGGCAGTTCTTC. This gives the protein CASSYSLGLMRQFF. The V gene is TRBV6-5, the J gene TRBJ2-1; possible D gene TRBD2, 5 bases. Germline CDR1 MNHEY, CDR2 SVGAGI. This CDR3 region has 14 residues. Trimming left V 0 bases short and J 12 bases short, with 15 bases between.

This chain links TRBV6-5 with TRBJ1-3; the D is unclear. CDR3 length equals 14 residues. Germline CDR1 and CDR2: MNHEY and SVGAGI. The V and J ends lost 0 bases and 8 bases respectively, with 11 bases between them. In nucleotides, the CDR3 is TGTGCCAGCAGTTACTCCCCGATACGAGACACCATATATTTT. Translated, it gives CASSYSPIRDTIYF.

The chain has TRBV7-2 and TRBJ2-7, with 11 bases aligning to TRBD2. The V gene end was trimmed by 5 bases and the J gene end by 3 bases; junction bases not matched to a gene: 6. The CDR3 spans 15 residues. In germline, CDR1 is SGHTA, CDR2 FQGNSA. Here the CDR3 reads CASSLEGLAVYEQYF. Here the CDR3 DNA reads TGTGCCAGCAGCCTCGAGGGACTAGCGGTCTACGAGCAGTACTTC.

The rearrangement links TRBV6-1 to TRBJ1-5, with TRBD1 as a possible D gene (5 bases). This CDR3 is 14 amino acids long. Germline loops: CDR1 MNHNS, CDR2 SASEGT. V was clipped by 3 bases and J by 7 bases, with 13 bases between them. In DNA, the CDR3 is TGTGCCAGCAGTGAGGAAGGACAAGGCCAGCCCCAGCATTTT. As protein: CASSEEGQGQPQHF.

The chain joins TRBV5-6 to TRBJ2-2, with TRBD1 identical over 8 bases. The CDR3 is made up of 19 amino acids. V was clipped by 0 bases and J by 0 bases; unmatched bases: 10. The germline V gene encodes CDR1 SGHDT and CDR2 YYEEEE. CDR3 coding DNA: TGTGCCAGCAGCTTGGGCAGGGACAGGATACGCGCGAACACCGGGGAGCTGTTTTTT. This translates into CASSLGRDRIRANTGELFF.

The chain recombines TRBV7-9 with TRBJ1-1; no firm D call. CDR1 and CDR2 (germline): SEHNR, FQNEAQ (reference sequence). Trimming took 4 bases from V and 1 from J, leaving 4 bases between them. This CDR3 region has 12 residues. This CDR3 reads CASSYSNTEAFF. The CDR3 DNA reads TGTGCCAGCAGCTACTCGAACACTGAAGCTTTCTTT.

This clone was detected only once. V and J are TRBV3-1 (or the pseudogene TRBV3-2) and TRBJ2-7; 14 bases fit TRBD2. The CDR3 has 18 residues. After removal of 1 base from V and 5 bases from J, the junction contained 10 bases not matched to a gene. Germline V gene data show CDR1 as LGHDT and CDR2 as YNNKEL (reference sequence). Here the CDR3 DNA reads TGTGCCAGCAGCCAAGGTCTGACTAGCGGGAGGGCAGGCGACGAGCAGTACTTC. Protein: CASSQGLTSGRAGDEQYF.

The J gene is TRBJ2-1, the V gene TRBV6-5; no clear D. The CDR3 is 11 residues long. With 0 bases removed from V and 13 bases from J, the gap between germline ends came to 7 bases. Germline V CDR1 and CDR2: MNHEY, SVGAGI. The CDR3 region has the DNA TGTGCCAGCAGTTACTCTGGCTTACAGTTCTTC. Encoded protein: CASSYSGLQFF.

This sequence joins TRBV7-2 and TRBJ2-7; D may be TRBD1 or TRBD2 (6 bases each). CDR1 and CDR2 from the germline V gene are SGHTA and FQGNSA. The CDR3 has 17 amino acids. Trimming removed 0 bases from V and 3 bases from J, with 18 bases in between. This CDR3 is CASSLAVWRGARYEQYF. The CDR3 region has the DNA TGTGCCAGCAGCTTAGCGGTCTGGAGGGGGGCGCGCTACGAGCAGTACTTC.

The rearrangement uses TRBV9 and TRBJ2-3; D is tentatively TRBD1 or TRBD2 (6 bases each). CDR1 and CDR2 (germline): SGDLS, YYNGEE. Trimming took off 0 bases at V and 3 bases at J, with 11 bases between the two ends. The CDR3 spans 15 residues. The CDR3 spells CASSVDSGATDTQYF. The CDR3 DNA is TGTGCCAGCAGCGTAGATTCGGGGGCTACAGATACGCAGTATTTT.

This clone was seen a single time. This chain joins TRBV18 and TRBJ2-1; TRBD2 agrees at 13 bases. The J segment lost 7 bases and the V segment lost 5 bases, leaving 8 bases of the junction unmatched. This CDR3 comprises 16 residues. Germline-derived CDR1 and CDR2 are KGHSH and LQKENI. The DNA of the CDR3 is TGTGCCAGCTCAACTCCGGGGACTAGCGGGAAAAATGAGCAGTTCTTC. Amino acids: CASSTPGTSGKNEQFF.

This clone was observed once. The chain uses TRBV19 and TRBJ1-6, with D possibly matching TRBD1 (5 bases). CDR3 size: 14 residues. V dropped 4 bases and J dropped 6 bases, with 10 bases sitting between them. From germline, CDR1 is LNHDA and CDR2 SQIVND (reference sequence). The CDR3 spells CASSTRQSNSPLHF. CDR3 DNA: TGTGCCAGTAGTACCCGACAGAGTAATTCACCCCTCCACTTT.

The rearrangement links TRBV5-5 to TRBJ1-1, with TRBD1 identical over 10 bases. The germline gives CDR1 SGHKS, CDR2 YYEKEE (reference sequence). The J segment lost 5 bases and the V segment lost 3 bases, leaving 7 bases of the junction unmatched. CDR3 length: 15 amino acids. CDR3 DNA sequence: TGTGCCAGCAGCTGGGTAGGACAGGGGGGGACTGAAGCTTTCTTT. Its translation is CASSWVGQGGTEAFF.

This clone was observed a single time. The chain couples TRBV10-2 to TRBJ2-3; D remains ambiguous. Between the trimmed V and J ends, which lost 10 bases and 2 bases, there was a span of 13 bases. This CDR3 contains 13 residues. CDR1 and CDR2 (germline): WSHSY, SAAADI. The CDR3 loop reads CATSDPNTDTQYF. For the CDR3, the DNA is TGCGCCACTTCGGACCCTAACACAGATACGCAGTATTTT.